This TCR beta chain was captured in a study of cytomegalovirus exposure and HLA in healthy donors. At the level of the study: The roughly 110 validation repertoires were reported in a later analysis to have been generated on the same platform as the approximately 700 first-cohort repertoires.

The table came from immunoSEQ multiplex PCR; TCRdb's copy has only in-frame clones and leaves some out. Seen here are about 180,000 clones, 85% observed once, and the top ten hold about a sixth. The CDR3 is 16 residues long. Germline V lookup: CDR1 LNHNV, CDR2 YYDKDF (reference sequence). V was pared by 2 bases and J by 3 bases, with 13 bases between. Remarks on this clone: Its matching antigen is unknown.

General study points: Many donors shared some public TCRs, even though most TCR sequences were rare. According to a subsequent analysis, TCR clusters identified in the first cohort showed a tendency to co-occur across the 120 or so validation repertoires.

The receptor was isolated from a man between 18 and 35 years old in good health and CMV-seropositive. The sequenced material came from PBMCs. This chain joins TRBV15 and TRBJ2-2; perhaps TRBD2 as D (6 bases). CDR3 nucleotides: TGTGCCACCAGCAGACACGGGAGATCGGACACCGGGGAGCTGTTTTTT. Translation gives CATSRHGRSDTGELFF.